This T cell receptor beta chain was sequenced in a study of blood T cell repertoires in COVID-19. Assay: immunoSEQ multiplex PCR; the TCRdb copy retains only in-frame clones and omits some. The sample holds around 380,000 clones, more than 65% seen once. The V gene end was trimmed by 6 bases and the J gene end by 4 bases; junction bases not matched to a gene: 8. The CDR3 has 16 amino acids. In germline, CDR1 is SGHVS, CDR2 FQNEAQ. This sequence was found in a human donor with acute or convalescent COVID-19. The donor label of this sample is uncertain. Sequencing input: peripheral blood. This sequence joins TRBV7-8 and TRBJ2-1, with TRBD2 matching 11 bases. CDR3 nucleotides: TGTGCCAGCAGAATAAGTAGCGGGAGGGCTTACAATGAGCAGTTCTTC. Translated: CASRISSGRAYNEQFF.